This T cell receptor beta chain was captured by sequencing in a study of CD8 T cells in Susac syndrome (dated by TCRdb to about 2019). Context from the whole study: Repertoire sequencing was used to test whether CD8+ T cell activation and differentiation in Susac syndrome was antigen driven. The investigation overall reported the following: The number of individuals in the TCR sequencing and HLA analysis was acknowledged as relatively small.

High-throughput TCR beta sequencing profiled peripheral blood CD8+ and CD4+ T cells from healthy donors, Susac syndrome patients and multiple sclerosis patients. Multiple sclerosis controls were treatment-naive patients with stable or active relapsing-remitting disease fulfilling revised McDonald criteria. CD8+ TEMRA cells were enriched by FACS, while bulk CD8+ and CD4+ T cells were purified by magnetic negative isolation. Blood was collected in EDTA tubes and processed within 24 hours, with PBMCs isolated through density gradient centrifugation. PBMCs destined for TCR sequencing were cryopreserved in liquid nitrogen and later thawed in a 37 °C water bath. A purity of at least 90% was achieved for sorted or isolated CD4+, CD8+ and CD8+ TEMRA cells. On this clonotype itself: What antigen it recognizes has not been identified. Per-base quality was not reported, and no clone a single base away is much larger than it.

RNA was extracted with the RNeasy kit and 0.5 to 1 ug was reverse transcribed using random hexamers. The immunoSEQ multiplex PCR assay, which covers 54 Vbeta and 13 Jbeta segments, was used to amplify TCR beta CDR3 regions. PCR amplification bias was corrected by using a synthetic template baseline for primer optimization and computational correction. The study's own analysis went as follows. Reads were annotated to V, D and J genes according to IMGT and were analyzed with immunoSEQ Analyzer, with only productive sequences retained. To calculate clonality, Shannon entropy was normalized by log2 of the number of productive unique sequences and then subtracted from one. Public and private clones were assessed among the 100 most prevalent clones of each patient and control. Susac-specific clones were defined as absent from healthy and MS cohorts, 1052 published viral clones and other ImmuneACCESS disease sequences. The raw public reads went through TCRdb reprocessing: fastp at Q25, MiXCR clone calling, in-frame beta chains kept. Duplicate CDR3 protein sequences are folded into a single record with the most common DNA and genes. It is TCRdb's table, rather than the study itself, that gives the V and J calls and clone size. The sample table shows 150,000 or so distinct CDR3 sequences, and 94% are seen once. Of the sample, about 0.09% is held by the ten largest clones.

Trimming costs V 3 bases and J 4 bases, and their ends lie 15 bases apart. Taken from the germline V gene, the CDR1 and CDR2 loops are MDHEN and SYDVKM. From its cysteine to its phenylalanine, the CDR3 spans 15 amino acids. Just CDR3 DNA is preserved here, 45 bases in frame from base 1. The chain uses TRBV28 and TRBJ2-5, with TRBD2 perhaps the D gene, on 6 matching bases. Sequenced: CD4+ T cells from PBMCs. The TCR originated in a human donor with multiple sclerosis. The encoded CDR3 is CASSLRGAGSETQYF. The sequenced DNA: TGTGCCAGCAGTTTGCGAGGGGCGGGATCAGAGACCCAGTACTTC.